This TCR beta chain was sequenced in a study of identifying expanded T cells in peripheral blood. Study-level findings and limits: Differentially abundant clones: 0.95 to 1.5 between replicates, around 16 at two to three weeks, less than 25 at four.

V was pared by 7 bases and J by 0 bases, with 15 bases of the junction left unmatched. CDR3 length equals 18 residues. Per germline, CDR1 SGHNT and CDR2 YENEEA. With regard to this clone: What it recognizes is unknown.

Collection occurred without any documented infections or immune events in donors. The assay was immunoSEQ multiplex PCR, and TCRdb's table has in-frame clones only and misses some. The sample consists of approximately 140,000 clones, 70% to 90% of them appearing once. This rearrangement joins TRBV11-3 to TRBJ2-7; the match to TRBD1 covers 10 bases. Specimen: blood. The source of this sequence is a person aged 18 to 75 in good health. The CDR3 loop is CASTTNRDRGLFSYEQYF. CDR3 sequence (DNA): TGTGCCAGCACCACCAACCGGGACAGGGGACTATTCTCCTACGAGCAGTACTTC.